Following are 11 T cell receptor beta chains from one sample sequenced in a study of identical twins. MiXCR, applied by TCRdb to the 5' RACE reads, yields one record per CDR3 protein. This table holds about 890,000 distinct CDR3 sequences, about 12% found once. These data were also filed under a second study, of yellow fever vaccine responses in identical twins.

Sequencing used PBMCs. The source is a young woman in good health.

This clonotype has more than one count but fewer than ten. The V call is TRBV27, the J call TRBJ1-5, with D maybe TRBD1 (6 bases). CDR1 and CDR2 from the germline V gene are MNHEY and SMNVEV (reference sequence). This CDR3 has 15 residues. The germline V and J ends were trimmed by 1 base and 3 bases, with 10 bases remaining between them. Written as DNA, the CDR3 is TGTGCCAGCAGTTTATGGGGGGGGCTCAATCAGCCCCAGCATTTT. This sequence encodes CASSLWGGLNQPQHF.

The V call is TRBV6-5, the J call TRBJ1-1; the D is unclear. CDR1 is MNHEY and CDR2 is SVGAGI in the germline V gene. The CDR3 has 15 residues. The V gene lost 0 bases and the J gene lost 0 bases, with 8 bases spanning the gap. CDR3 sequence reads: CASSYSILVNTEAFF. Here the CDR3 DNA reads TGTGCCAGCAGTTACTCGATTTTGGTGAACACTGAAGCTTTCTTT.

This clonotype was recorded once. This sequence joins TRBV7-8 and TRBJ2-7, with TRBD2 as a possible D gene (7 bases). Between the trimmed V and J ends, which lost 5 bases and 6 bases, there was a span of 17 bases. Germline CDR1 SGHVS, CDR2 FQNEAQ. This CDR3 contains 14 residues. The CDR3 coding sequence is TGTGCCAGCAGCAGTGACTCAGGGGAGGGCGAGCAGTACGTC. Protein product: CASSSDSGEGEQYV.

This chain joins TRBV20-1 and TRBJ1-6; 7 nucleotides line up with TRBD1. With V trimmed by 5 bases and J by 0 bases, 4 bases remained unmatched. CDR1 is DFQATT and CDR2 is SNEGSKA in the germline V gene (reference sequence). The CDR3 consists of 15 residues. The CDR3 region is CSAPGQVSYNSPLHF. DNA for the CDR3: TGCAGTGCTCCCGGACAGGTCTCCTATAATTCACCCCTCCACTTT.

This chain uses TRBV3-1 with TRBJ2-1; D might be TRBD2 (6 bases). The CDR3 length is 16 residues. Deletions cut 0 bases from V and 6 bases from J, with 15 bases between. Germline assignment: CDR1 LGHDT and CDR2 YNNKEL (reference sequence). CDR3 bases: TGTGCCAGCAGCCAAGAGGGGAGGACTGGGTCCAATGAGCAGTTCTTC. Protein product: CASSQEGRTGSNEQFF.

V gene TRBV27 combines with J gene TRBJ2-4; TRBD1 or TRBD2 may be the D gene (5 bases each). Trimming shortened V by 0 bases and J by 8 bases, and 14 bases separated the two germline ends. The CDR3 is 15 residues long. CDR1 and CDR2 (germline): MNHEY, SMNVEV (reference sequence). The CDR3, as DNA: TGTGCCAGCAGTTTATCTGGGGACCTGGGGGACATTCAGTACTTC. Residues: CASSLSGDLGDIQYF.

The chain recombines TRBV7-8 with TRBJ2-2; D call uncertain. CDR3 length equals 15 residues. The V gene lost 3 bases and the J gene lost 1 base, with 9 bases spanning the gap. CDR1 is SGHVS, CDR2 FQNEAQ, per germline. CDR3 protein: CASSLSLGNTGELFF. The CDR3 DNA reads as TGTGCCAGCAGCTTGAGTCTCGGGAACACCGGGGAGCTGTTTTTT. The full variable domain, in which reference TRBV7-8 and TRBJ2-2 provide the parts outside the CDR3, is GAGVSQSPRYKVAKRGQDVALRCDPISGHVSLFWYQQALGQGPEFLTYFQNEAQLDKSGLPSDRFFAERPEGSVSTLKIQRTQQEDSAVYLCASSLSLGNTGELFFGEGSRLTVL.

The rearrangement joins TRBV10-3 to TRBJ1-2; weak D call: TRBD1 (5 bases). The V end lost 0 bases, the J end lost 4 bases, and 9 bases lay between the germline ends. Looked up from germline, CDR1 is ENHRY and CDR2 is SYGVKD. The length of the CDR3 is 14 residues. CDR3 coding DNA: TGTGCCATCAGTGAGTCGGGGGAAGGCTATGGCTACACCTTC. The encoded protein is CAISESGEGYGYTF.

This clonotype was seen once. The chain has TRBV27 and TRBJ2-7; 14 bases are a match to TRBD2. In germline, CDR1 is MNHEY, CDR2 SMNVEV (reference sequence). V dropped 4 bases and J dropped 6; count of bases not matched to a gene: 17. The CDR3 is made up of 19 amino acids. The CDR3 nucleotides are TGTGCCAGCAGTTCTTTATGGGGACTAGCGGGAGCTTGGAACGGCGAGCAGTACTTC. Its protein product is CASSSLWGLAGAWNGEQYF.

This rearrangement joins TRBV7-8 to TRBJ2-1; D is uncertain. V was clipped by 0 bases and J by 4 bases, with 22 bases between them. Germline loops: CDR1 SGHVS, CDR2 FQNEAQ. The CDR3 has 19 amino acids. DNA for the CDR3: TGTGCCAGCAGCTTAGCTTTCATACAATGGTCGGGTTCATACAATGAGCAGTTCTTC. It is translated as CASSLAFIQWSGSYNEQFF.

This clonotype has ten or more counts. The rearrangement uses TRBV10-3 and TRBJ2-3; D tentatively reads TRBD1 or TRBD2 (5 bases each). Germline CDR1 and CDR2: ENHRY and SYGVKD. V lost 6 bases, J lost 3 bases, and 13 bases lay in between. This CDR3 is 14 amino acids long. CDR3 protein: CAIREGRRTDTQYF. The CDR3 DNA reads TGTGCCATCAGAGAGGGGCGCCGGACAGATACGCAGTATTTT.